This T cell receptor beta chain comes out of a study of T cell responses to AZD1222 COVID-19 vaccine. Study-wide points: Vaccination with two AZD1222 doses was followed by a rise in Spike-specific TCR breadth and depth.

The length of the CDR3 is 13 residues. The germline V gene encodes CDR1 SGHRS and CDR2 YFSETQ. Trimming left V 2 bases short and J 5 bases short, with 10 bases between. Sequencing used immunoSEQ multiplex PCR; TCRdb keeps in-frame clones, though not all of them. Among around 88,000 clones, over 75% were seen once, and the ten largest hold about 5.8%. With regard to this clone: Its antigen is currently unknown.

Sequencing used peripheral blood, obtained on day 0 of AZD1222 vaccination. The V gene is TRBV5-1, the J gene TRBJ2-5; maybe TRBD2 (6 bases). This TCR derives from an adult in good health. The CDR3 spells CASSLGAGETQYF. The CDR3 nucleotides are TGCGCCAGCAGCTTAGGGGCGGGGGAGACCCAGTACTTC.